This TCR beta chain was profiled in a study of neoadjuvant nivolumab and ipilimumab in lung cancer. Whole-study results and caveats: Only two of four nivolumab-treated tumors gained richness and clonality by surgery.

Assay: immunoSEQ multiplex PCR; the TCRdb copy retains only in-frame clones and omits some. The sample has approximately 17,000 clones; roughly 77% are singletons. Comments on this clone: The target antigen is unknown.

Germline V CDR1 and CDR2: MNHNS, SASEGT. This CDR3 has 15 residues. The J segment lost 2 bases and the V segment lost 7 bases, leaving 8 bases of the junction unmatched. The sequencing used tumor tissue, collected after neoadjuvant nivolumab, alone or with ipilimumab, at or shortly before surgery. The receptor was isolated from an adult with non-small cell lung cancer. The V call is TRBV6-1, the J call TRBJ2-3, with TRBD1 matching over 8 bases. CDR3 coding DNA: TGTGCCAGCACCGACAGGGGACATGACACAGATACGCAGTATTTT. It is translated as CASTDRGHDTDTQYF.